These 3 T cell receptor beta chains were all obtained from the same sample, sequenced in a study of cytomegalovirus exposure and HLA in healthy donors. PCR involved 60 Vbeta and 13 Jbeta primers. Here immunoSEQ multiplex PCR was the method, and the copy in TCRdb shows in-frame clones only, minus some. The top ten clones hold about 6.9% of a sample with about 110,000 clones, roughly 80% of them seen once. The specimen was PBMCs. The receptors originated from a young man in good health and CMV-seropositive.

This clone was detected once. The CDR3: CASSVSPNNEQFF. In nucleotides, the CDR3 is TGTGCCAGCAGCGTGAGCCCTAACAATGAGCAGTTCTTC. The rearrangement links TRBV9 to TRBJ2-1; D gene unclear. The CDR3 length is 13 residues. Germline V lookup: CDR1 SGDLS, CDR2 YYNGEE. Trimming took 2 bases from V and 5 from J, leaving 8 bases between them.

In its sample, this clone was seen once. CDR3 DNA: TGTGCCAGCAGCCGCAGGGTTGGAAGCAATCAGCCCCAGCATTTT. This gives the protein CASSRRVGSNQPQHF. The chain employs TRBV28 and TRBJ1-5; D might be TRBD1 (5 bases). CDR1 and CDR2 from the germline V gene are MDHEN and SYDVKM. V lost 6 bases and J 1 base, leaving 13 bases between the germline ends. The CDR3 length is 15 residues.

CDR3 in amino acids: CASSKPQGAVTEAFF. CDR3 coding DNA: TGTGCCAGCAGTAAACCGCAGGGGGCGGTTACTGAAGCTTTCTTT. The chain carries TRBV28 and TRBJ1-1; TRBD1 aligns across 8 bases. Per germline, CDR1 MDHEN and CDR2 SYDVKM. The CDR3 has 15 amino acids. V lost 5 bases to trimming and J lost 5 bases; unmatched junction nucleotides: 10.